This entry lists 29 T cell receptor beta chains sequenced from one sample in a study of cytomegalovirus exposure and HLA in healthy donors. With 60 Vbeta and 13 Jbeta primers, the PCR was carried out. Clones were read by immunoSEQ multiplex PCR, and TCRdb kept only the in-frame ones, dropping some. The table includes some 150,000 clones, roughly 80% detected once. Sample: PBMCs. The receptors were sampled from a young woman in good health and CMV-seronegative.

The genes are TRBV5-5 and TRBJ1-1, with a possible D match to TRBD1 (5 bases). V was pared by 1 base and J by 1 base, with 8 bases between. Germline V gives CDR1 SGHKS, CDR2 YYEKEE (reference sequence). The CDR3 has 14 amino acids. The CDR3 is CASSLWGENTEAFF. CDR3 bases: TGTGCCAGCAGCTTGTGGGGGGAGAACACTGAAGCTTTCTTT. Looking up the rest from reference TRBV5-5 and TRBJ1-1 gives the full variable domain: DAGVTQSPTHLIKTRGQQVTLRCSPISGHKSVSWYQQVLGQGPQFIFQYYEKEERGRGNFPDRFSARQFPNYSSELNVNALLLGDSALYLCASSLWGENTEAFFGQGTRLTVV.

The chain combines TRBV7-2 with TRBJ1-5; 7 bases agree with TRBD1. The CDR3 is 12 amino acids. V gave up 11 bases and J gave up 3 bases; unmatched junction bases: 4. Per the germline V gene, CDR1 is SGHTA and CDR2 is FQGNSA. The chain's CDR3 is CAAGQSNQPQHF. For the CDR3, the DNA is TGTGCCGCGGGACAGTCCAATCAGCCCCAGCATTTT.

The chain uses TRBV9 and TRBJ2-1; 7 bases line up with TRBD1. In germline, CDR1 is SGDLS, CDR2 YYNGEE. The ends lost 2 bases at V and 2 bases at J; junction bases unmatched: 4. The CDR3 contains 15 residues. The CDR3 bases are TGTGCCAGCAGCGTTGACAGGGCTACCTACAATGAGCAGTTCTTC. Encoded protein: CASSVDRATYNEQFF. The full variable domain, with the rest looked up from reference TRBV9 and TRBJ2-1, is DSGVTQTPKHLITATGQRVTLRCSPRSGDLSVYWYQQSLDQGLQFLIQYYNGEERAKGNILERFSAQQFPDLHSELNLSSLELGDSALYFCASSVDRATYNEQFFGPGTRLTVL.

The chain is built from TRBV28 and TRBJ2-3; D ambiguous. CDR1 and CDR2 from the germline V gene are MDHEN and SYDVKM. CDR3 length equals 13 residues. With 2 bases removed from V and 3 bases from J, the gap between germline ends came to 6 bases. The CDR3: CASSLTDTDTQYF. The CDR3 coding sequence is TGTGCCAGCAGTTTAACAGATACAGATACGCAGTATTTT.

The chain links TRBV11-2 to TRBJ1-1; no clear D. Trimming cost V 2 bases and J 6 bases, with 19 bases left between them. In germline, CDR1 is SGHAT, CDR2 FQNNGV. The CDR3 loop spans 16 amino acids. Here the CDR3 DNA reads TGTGCCAGCAGCTTAATGTCCAGGCCAGAGGGTGCTGAAGCTTTCTTT. The encoded protein is CASSLMSRPEGAEAFF. Drawing the rest from reference TRBV11-2 and TRBJ1-1, the complete variable domain is EAGVAQSPRYKIIEKRQSVAFWCNPISGHATLYWYQQILGQGPKLLIQFQNNGVVDDSQLPKDRFSAERLKGVDSTLKIQPAKLEDSAVYLCASSLMSRPEGAEAFFGQGTRLTVV.

This rearrangement joins TRBV19 to TRBJ2-7; 9 bases line up with TRBD1. After removal of 7 bases from V and 1 base from J, the junction contained 2 bases not matched to a gene. CDR1 is LNHDA and CDR2 is SQIVND in the germline V gene (reference sequence). The CDR3 runs to 13 residues. The CDR3 DNA reads TGTGCCAGTAAAGGGACAGGGTCCTACGAGCAGTACTTC. This translates into CASKGTGSYEQYF.

This chain joins TRBV5-1 and TRBJ2-7; no definite D call. Germline V CDR1 and CDR2: SGHRS, YFSETQ. V was clipped by 1 base and J by 1 base, with 9 bases between them. This CDR3 region has 14 residues. The CDR3 nucleotides read TGCGCCAGCAGCTTGCTGCGCGGATCCTACGAGCAGTACTTC. It codes for CASSLLRGSYEQYF.

In its sample, this clone was seen a few times. The V call is TRBV18, the J call TRBJ2-1; D gene ambiguous. There are 12 residues in the CDR3. Germline V gene lookup returns CDR1 KGHSH and CDR2 LQKENI. The germline V and J ends were trimmed by 6 bases and 7 bases, with 10 bases remaining between them. CDR3 sequence: CASSPSRNEQFF. The CDR3 DNA follows: TGTGCCAGCTCCCCAAGTAGAAATGAGCAGTTCTTC.

This clone was recorded a few times. The V call is TRBV5-6, the J call TRBJ2-2; perhaps TRBD1 as D (5 bases). The CDR3 spans 15 residues. V lost 4 bases, J lost 3 bases, and 13 bases lay in between. The germline V gene has CDR1 SGHDT and CDR2 YYEEEE. CDR3 nucleotides: TGTGCCAGCAGCCCGCTGGACACACACACCGGGGAGCTGTTTTTT. It specifies CASSPLDTHTGELFF.

The J gene is TRBJ2-5, the V gene TRBV19; tentatively, D is TRBD1 (8 bases). The assigned J gene may be wrong: the sequence end matches TRBJ2-7 better. The CDR3 sequence is 14 residues long. Germline V gene sequence: CDR1 LNHDA, CDR2 SQIVND (reference sequence). The CDR3 nucleotides are TGTGCCAGTAGGAACAGGGGGGGAGGCTACGAGCAGTACTTC. Translated, it gives CASRNRGGGYEQYF.

The chain joins TRBV30 to TRBJ2-6; D gene uncertain. Germline V gene lookup returns CDR1 GTSNPN and CDR2 SVGIG (reference sequence). This CDR3 is built from 14 residues. Trimming took 4 bases from V and 0 from J, leaving 7 bases between them. CDR3: CAWISGSGANVLTF. CDR3 bases: TGTGCCTGGATATCAGGCTCTGGGGCCAACGTCCTGACTTTC.

The chain couples TRBV7-6 to TRBJ2-1; TRBD2 agrees at 12 bases. Germline V gene data show CDR1 as SGHVS and CDR2 as FNYEAQ. Trimming removed 4 bases from V and 10 bases from J; junction bases left unmatched: 5. This CDR3 is built from 14 residues. This CDR3 is CASSWTSGVGEQFF. The CDR3 bases are TGTGCCAGCAGCTGGACTAGCGGGGTCGGGGAGCAGTTCTTC.

This sequence joins TRBV27 and TRBJ2-5, with TRBD1 matching over 7 bases. Losses at the gene ends were 5 bases for V and 0 bases for J; bases not matched to a gene: 6. In germline, CDR1 is MNHEY, CDR2 SMNVEV (reference sequence). This CDR3 has 15 residues. This CDR3 is CASSPGQRYQETQYF. DNA of the CDR3: TGTGCCAGCAGTCCGGGACAGCGGTACCAAGAGACCCAGTACTTC.

CDR3 loop: CAWSPTGVEQYF. The DNA for the CDR3 is TGTGCCTGGAGTCCTACAGGAGTCGAGCAGTACTTC. The V gene is TRBV30, the J gene TRBJ2-7; D might be TRBD1 (5 bases). The CDR3 consists of 12 residues. Germline CDR1 GTSNPN, CDR2 SVGIG (reference sequence). V shed 2 bases and J shed 6 bases, with 11 bases lying between them.

This chain joins TRBV7-2 and TRBJ2-5; 14 bases are a match to TRBD2. V trimming: 4 bases; J trimming: 4 bases; junction bases outside the gene matches: 5. CDR3 length: 16 residues. Per the germline V gene, CDR1 is SGHTA and CDR2 is FQGNSA. CDR3: CASSSGTSGRRETQYF. CDR3 nucleotides: TGTGCCAGCAGCTCCGGGACTAGCGGGAGAAGAGAGACCCAGTACTTC.

The chain recombines TRBV5-1 with TRBJ2-1, with 11 nucleotides matching TRBD1. CDR1 is SGHRS, CDR2 YFSETQ, per germline. V dropped 6 bases and J dropped 0; count of bases not matched to a gene: 5. The CDR3 runs 16 residues. The CDR3: CASTRTGGISYNEQFF. The CDR3 nucleotides are TGCGCCAGCACCCGGACAGGGGGCATCTCCTACAATGAGCAGTTCTTC.

The gene calls are TRBV7-7 and TRBJ2-7; D not resolved. The germline V and J ends were trimmed by 4 bases and 5 bases, with 12 bases remaining between them. The germline CDR1 and CDR2 sequences are SSHAT and FNYEAQ (reference sequence). This CDR3 has 13 amino acids. The CDR3 region is CASSSSGLNEQYF. Here the CDR3 DNA reads TGTGCCAGCAGCTCCTCGGGTCTCAACGAGCAGTACTTC.

The chain has TRBV5-1 and TRBJ2-7; weak D call: TRBD2 (6 bases). CDR1 is SGHRS, CDR2 YFSETQ, per germline. Between the trimmed V and J ends, which lost 7 bases and 7 bases, there was a span of 18 bases. The CDR3 loop spans 13 amino acids. CDR3 DNA sequence: TGCGCCAGCCGCGTCGGCGGGGCTGGTGAGCAGTACTTC. Amino acid sequence: CASRVGGAGEQYF.

The gene calls are TRBV6-1 and TRBJ2-3; no reliable D call. Germline loops: CDR1 MNHNS, CDR2 SASEGT. V gave up 2 bases and J gave up 1 base, with 10 bases separating them. The CDR3 is 15 residues long. The CDR3 loop reads CASSEFRLRTDTQYF. The CDR3 nucleotides are TGTGCCAGCAGTGAATTTCGACTCCGCACAGATACGCAGTATTTT.

The chain has TRBV6-1 and TRBJ1-2; D is unclear. Germline V gives CDR1 MNHNS, CDR2 SASEGT. The CDR3 is 18 residues long. Between the trimmed V and J ends, which lost 1 base and 4 bases, there was a span of 22 bases. CDR3 sequence: CASSEGPGGGDYFYGYTF. DNA of the CDR3: TGTGCCAGCAGTGAAGGTCCGGGTGGCGGAGACTATTTCTATGGCTACACCTTC.

This clone came up once. As DNA, the CDR3 is TGCGCCAGCCTCGTGGACAGTAACACCGGGGAGCTGTTTTTT. Protein product: CASLVDSNTGELFF. The chain links TRBV5-1 to TRBJ2-2, with D maybe TRBD1 (6 bases). V lost 7 bases and J 2 bases, leaving 12 bases between the germline ends. Germline-derived CDR1 and CDR2 are SGHRS and YFSETQ. This CDR3 is built from 14 residues.

The genes are TRBV6-1 and TRBJ2-5; D may be TRBD2 (5 bases). This CDR3 has 13 amino acids. The V and J ends lost 6 bases and 2 bases respectively, with 10 bases between them. Germline CDR1 is MNHNS and CDR2 is SASEGT. The CDR3 DNA follows: TGTGCCAGCAGGCCGGGGAGTCAAGAGACCCAGTACTTC. This gives the protein CASRPGSQETQYF.

The gene calls are TRBV6-1 and TRBJ1-1, with 7 bases that match TRBD1. Unmatched junction bases numbered 8, after V lost 4 bases and J lost 0 bases. Germline-derived CDR1 and CDR2 are MNHNS and SASEGT. This CDR3 comprises 16 residues. DNA for the CDR3: TGTGCCAGCAGTGGTCAAACGGGACAGATGAACACTGAAGCTTTCTTT. It yields the protein CASSGQTGQMNTEAFF.

CDR3 in DNA: TGTGCCAGCAGCTTGATGGCACGTTATAGCAATCAGCCCCAGCATTTT. As protein: CASSLMARYSNQPQHF. The chain joins TRBV5-6 to TRBJ1-5; unclear D gene. The CDR3 loop spans 16 amino acids. Germline V gives CDR1 SGHDT, CDR2 YYEEEE. Trimming removed 1 base from V and 0 bases from J, with 11 bases in between.

This clone was seen a handful of times. The chain joins TRBV30 to TRBJ1-1; D might be TRBD1 (6 bases). The V end lost 3 bases, the J end lost 1 base, and 9 bases lay between the germline ends. CDR3 length: 13 residues. In germline, CDR1 is GTSNPN, CDR2 SVGIG (reference sequence). DNA for the CDR3: TGTGCCTGGAGAAGCAGGGGGAACACTGAAGCTTTCTTT. Residues: CAWRSRGNTEAFF.

The rearrangement joins TRBV5-1 to TRBJ1-2, with D possibly TRBD1 on 6 matching bases. V lost 2 bases to trimming and J lost 4 bases, with 21 bases between them. From germline, CDR1 is SGHRS and CDR2 YFSETQ. The CDR3 is made up of 17 amino acids. The CDR3 DNA reads as TGCGCCAGCAGCTTCAGCGACAGGCCCCGGTGGGGCTATGGCTACACCTTC. Its translation is CASSFSDRPRWGYGYTF.

The chain recombines TRBV5-6 with TRBJ2-1; a possible D gene is TRBD1 (6 bases). Germline V gene data show CDR1 as SGHDT and CDR2 as YYEEEE. This CDR3 has 16 residues. V was shortened by 3 bases and J by 1 base, with 14 bases between the two germline ends. CDR3 protein: CASSWTGTQSYNEQFF. DNA of the CDR3: TGTGCCAGCAGCTGGACCGGGACACAATCCTACAATGAGCAGTTCTTC.

The V and J genes are TRBV30 and TRBJ2-3; 9 bases are a match to TRBD2. Germline V lookup: CDR1 GTSNPN, CDR2 SVGIG (reference sequence). Germline trimming cut 5 bases from V and 1 base from J; bases unmatched to any gene: 7. The CDR3 is made up of 15 amino acids. This CDR3 reads CAWVAGAGGTDTQYF. In DNA, the CDR3 is TGTGCCTGGGTAGCGGGGGCCGGGGGCACAGATACGCAGTATTTT.

The gene calls are TRBV29-1 and TRBJ1-6; the D gene is possibly TRBD1 (6 bases). This CDR3 comprises 13 residues. Trimming shortened V by 5 bases and J by 5 bases, and 10 bases separated the two germline ends. Germline V gene data show CDR1 as SQVTM and CDR2 as ANQGSEA. DNA for the CDR3: TGCAGCGTTCGTCGGACAGATAATTCACCCCTCCACTTT. It encodes CSVRRTDNSPLHF. The variable domain in full, with the rest retrieved from reference TRBV29-1 and TRBJ1-6, is SAVISQKPSRDICQRGTSLTIQCQVDSQVTMMFWYRQQPGQSLTLIATANQGSEATYESGFVIDKFPISRPNLTFSTLTVSNMSPEDSSIYLCSVRRTDNSPLHFGNGTRLTVT.